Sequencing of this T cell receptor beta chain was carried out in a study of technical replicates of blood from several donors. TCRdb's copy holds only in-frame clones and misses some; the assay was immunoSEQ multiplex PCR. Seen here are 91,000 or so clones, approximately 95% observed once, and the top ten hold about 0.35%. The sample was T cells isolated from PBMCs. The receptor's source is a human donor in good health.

The CDR3: CASSEGLMNTEAFF. CDR3 nucleotides: TGTGCCAGCAGTGAGGGACTGATGAACACTGAAGCTTTCTTT. The chain links TRBV2 to TRBJ1-1; possibly TRBD1 for D (5 bases). The V gene's germline CDR1 is SNHLY and CDR2 FYNNEI. With 3 bases removed from V and 0 bases from J, the gap between germline ends came to 8 bases. CDR3 length: 14 amino acids.